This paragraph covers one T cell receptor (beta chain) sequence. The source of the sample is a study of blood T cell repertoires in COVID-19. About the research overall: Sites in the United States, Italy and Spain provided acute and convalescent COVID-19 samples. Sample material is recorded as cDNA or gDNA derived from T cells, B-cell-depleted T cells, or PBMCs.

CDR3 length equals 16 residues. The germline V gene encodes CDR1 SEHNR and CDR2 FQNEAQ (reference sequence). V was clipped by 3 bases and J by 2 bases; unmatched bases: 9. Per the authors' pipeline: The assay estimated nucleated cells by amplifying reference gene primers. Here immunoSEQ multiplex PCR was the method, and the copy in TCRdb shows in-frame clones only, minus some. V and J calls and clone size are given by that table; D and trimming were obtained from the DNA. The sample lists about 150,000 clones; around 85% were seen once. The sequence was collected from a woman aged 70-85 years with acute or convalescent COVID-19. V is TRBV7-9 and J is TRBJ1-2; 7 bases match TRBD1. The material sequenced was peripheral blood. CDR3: CASSFQQGRANYGYTF. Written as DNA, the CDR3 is TGTGCCAGCAGCTTCCAACAGGGGCGCGCAAACTATGGCTACACCTTC. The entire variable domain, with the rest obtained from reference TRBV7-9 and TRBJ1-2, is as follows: DTGVSQNPRHKITKRGQNVTFRCDPISEHNRLYWYRQTLGQGPEFLTYFQNEAQLEKSRLLSDRFSAERPKGSFSTLEIQRTEQGDSAMYLCASSFQQGRANYGYTFGSGTRLTVV.